Listed below are T cell receptor beta chains from one sample, sequenced in a study of T cell repertoires in cytomegalovirus infection. These receptors' antigens are unknown. TCRdb itself ran the reads through MiXCR, one entry per CDR3 protein. The profile shows roughly 990,000 distinct CDR3 sequences, about 33% of them singletons. Sequenced material: cultured CD8+ T cells from PBMCs, taken from culture after CMV antigen stimulation. These receptors all come from a human donor in good health (CMV status not recorded). Some clones in this sample may be carry-over from other donors' samples. Both conserved end residues are part of each CDR3. D genes are given only for firm matches. The size entry is marked missing in some rows and otherwise reads once, few, many or a size class.

V gene	D gene	clone size	J gene	CDR3 protein	CDR3 DNA
TRBV7-9	-	-	TRBJ2-7	CASSPVAYEQYF	TGTGCCAGCAGCCCAGTCGCCTACGAGCAGTACTTC
TRBV12-5	-	many	TRBJ1-2	CASGEGKDGYTF	TGTGCTAGTGGCGAGGGAAAAGATGGCTACACCTTC
TRBV6-1	-	-	TRBJ2-2	CASSEGGIAGELFF	TGTGCCAGCAGTGAAGGGGGTATCGCCGGGGAGCTGTTTTTT
TRBV7-8	-	-	TRBJ1-5	CASSLPGVGNQPQHF	TGTGCCAGCAGCCTCCCCGGTGTGGGCAATCAGCCCCAGCATTTT
TRBV6-5	TRBD2	few	TRBJ2-2	CASSYPRTSGGAGELFF	TGTGCCAGCAGTTACCCAAGGACTAGCGGGGGGGCCGGGGAGCTGTTTTTT
TRBV7-6	-	many	TRBJ2-7	CASRATDGGRSYEQYF	TGTGCCAGCAGAGCGACGGATGGGGGACGTTCCTACGAGCAGTACTTC
TRBV6-5	-	-	TRBJ2-1	CASSYSIRYNEQFF	TGTGCCAGCAGTTACTCAATCAGGTACAATGAGCAGTTCTTC
TRBV7-6	TRBD1	few	TRBJ1-3	CASSSDRGLNTIYF	TGTGCCAGCAGCTCTGACAGGGGGCTAAACACCATATATTTT
TRBV27	-	few	TRBJ1-2	CASSSLRDTGNYGYTF	TGTGCCAGCAGCTCACTCCGGGACACGGGAAACTATGGCTACACCTTC
TRBV13	TRBD2	-	TRBJ2-3	CASTGGSRRDTQYF	TGTGCCAGCACGGGAGGAAGTCGTCGAGATACGCAGTATTTT
TRBV7-9	TRBD1	many	TRBJ1-4	CASSLTGVGEKLFF	TGTGCCAGCAGCCTGACAGGGGTCGGGGAAAAACTGTTTTTT
TRBV7-9	-	-	TRBJ1-1	CASSPPWGVVTEAFF	TGTGCCAGCAGCCCACCGTGGGGGGTTGTCACTGAAGCTTTCTTT
TRBV19	TRBD1	few	TRBJ1-5	CASSFGTGAVYSNQPQHF	TGTGCCAGTAGTTTCGGGACAGGGGCCGTATATAGCAATCAGCCCCAGCATTTT
TRBV7-2	-	many	TRBJ2-3	CASSLELALTDTQYF	TGTGCCAGCAGCTTAGAACTAGCCCTCACAGATACGCAGTATTTT
TRBV7-9	-	-	TRBJ2-5	CASSSVGAAQETQYF	TGTGCCAGCAGCAGCGTGGGCGCGGCTCAAGAGACCCAGTACTTC
TRBV7-2	-	many	TRBJ1-4	CASSSSGLNEKLFF	TGTGCCAGCAGCTCCAGCGGACTAAATGAAAAACTGTTTTTT
TRBV27	-	-	TRBJ2-6	CASSFTPLSGANVLTF	TGTGCCAGCAGTTTCACACCTCTCTCTGGGGCCAACGTCCTGACTTTC
TRBV6-2/TRBV6-3	TRBD1	-	TRBJ2-5	CASRPPWDRDQETQYF	TGTGCCAGCAGACCGCCCTGGGACAGGGACCAAGAGACCCAGTACTTC
TRBV7-9	-	-	TRBJ1-4	CASSLVVTREHEKLFF	TGTGCCAGCAGCTTAGTAGTAACCAGGGAACATGAAAAACTGTTTTTT
TRBV7-2	TRBD2	-	TRBJ2-3	CASSLGVSGAGDTQYF	TGTGCCAGCAGCTTAGGTGTTAGCGGGGCGGGGGATACGCAGTATTTT
TRBV6-2/TRBV6-3	-	-	TRBJ1-1	CVSSLTMEGNTEAFF	TGTGTCAGCAGCCTCACGATGGAGGGGAACACTGAAGCTTTCTTT
TRBV19	-	few	TRBJ2-5	CASSIGTLGETQYF	TGTGCCAGTAGTATTGGGACCCTCGGGGAGACCCAGTACTTC
TRBV6-1	TRBD2	-	TRBJ2-6	CASSEGPTGRAGANVLTF	TGTGCCAGCAGTGAAGGCCCGACGGGGAGGGCTGGGGCCAACGTCCTGACTTTC
TRBV6-5	TRBD1	-	TRBJ1-5	CASTTGVGNQPQHF	TGTGCCAGTACGACAGGGGTAGGCAATCAGCCCCAGCATTTT
TRBV11-3	-	few	TRBJ2-6	CASSGWESSGANVLTF	TGTGCCAGCAGCGGGTGGGAGAGCTCTGGGGCCAACGTCCTGACTTTC
TRBV12-3/TRBV12-4	-	few	TRBJ2-2	CASSLWSGPKLTGELFF	TGTGCCAGCAGTCTGTGGTCAGGACCAAAACTCACCGGGGAGCTGTTTTTT
TRBV7-2	TRBD1	-	TRBJ2-7	CASRLDIGRGQYEQYF	TGTGCCAGCAGACTGGACATCGGCAGGGGGCAGTACGAGCAGTACTTC
TRBV10-3	TRBD1	many	TRBJ2-5	CAISTWTGHQETQYF	TGTGCCATCAGTACATGGACAGGGCACCAAGAGACCCAGTACTTC
TRBV11-3	TRBD2	few	TRBJ2-3	CASSLAPGLAGATDTQYF	TGTGCCAGCAGCTTAGCCCCGGGACTAGCGGGGGCCACAGATACGCAGTATTTT
TRBV5-1	-	-	TRBJ2-1	CASSSHWDEQFF	TGCGCCAGCAGCTCGCATTGGGATGAGCAGTTCTTC
TRBV12-3/TRBV12-4	-	-	TRBJ2-7	CASSLVRSAYEQYF	TGTGCCAGCAGTTTAGTACGATCGGCCTACGAGCAGTACTTC
TRBV10-3	-	-	TRBJ1-2	CAISGREREGYTF	TGTGCCATCAGTGGGAGGGAGCGGGAAGGCTACACCTTC
TRBV14	TRBD1	-	TRBJ1-2	CASSQPDRNYGYTF	TGTGCCAGCAGCCAGCCGGACAGGAACTATGGCTACACCTTC
TRBV3-1	TRBD2	-	TRBJ2-7	CASSQDLGRVREQYF	TGTGCCAGCAGCCAAGATCTAGGGAGGGTGCGGGAGCAGTACTTC
TRBV29-1	-	-	TRBJ2-1	CSAQGTIYNEQFF	TGCAGCGCTCAGGGAACCATTTACAATGAGCAGTTCTTC
TRBV2	TRBD2	few	TRBJ2-1	CASSEIAGGDEQFF	TGTGCCAGCAGCGAGATAGCGGGGGGCGATGAGCAGTTCTTC
TRBV10-3	-	-	TRBJ1-2	CAISESNGYTF	TGTGCCATCAGTGAGTCTAATGGCTACACCTTC
TRBV7-4	TRBD1	-	TRBJ2-1	CASSLVGRGRDNEQFF	TGTGCCAGCAGCTTAGTGGGCAGGGGGCGTGACAATGAGCAGTTCTTC
TRBV10-3	-	-	TRBJ2-7	CAILSPQAPYEQYF	TGTGCCATCCTCAGTCCCCAAGCCCCCTACGAGCAGTACTTC
TRBV5-1	-	-	TRBJ2-7	CASSLGRGPHEQYF	TGCGCCAGCAGCTTGGGTAGGGGACCCCACGAGCAGTACTTC
TRBV5-8	-	few	TRBJ2-7	CASSPWSGPPDYEQYF	TGTGCCAGCAGCCCATGGTCGGGGCCTCCAGACTACGAGCAGTACTTC
TRBV27	-	-	TRBJ1-1	CASSFKEGTEAFF	TGTGCCAGCAGTTTCAAGGAGGGGACTGAAGCTTTCTTT
TRBV7-3	TRBD1	many	TRBJ2-6	CASSLIGTAPSSGANVLTF	TGTGCCAGCAGCTTAATCGGGACAGCCCCGAGCTCTGGGGCCAACGTCCTGACTTTC
TRBV15	-	-	TRBJ2-3	CATSRDRVTTDTQYF	TGTGCCACCAGCAGAGATAGGGTGACCACAGATACGCAGTATTTT